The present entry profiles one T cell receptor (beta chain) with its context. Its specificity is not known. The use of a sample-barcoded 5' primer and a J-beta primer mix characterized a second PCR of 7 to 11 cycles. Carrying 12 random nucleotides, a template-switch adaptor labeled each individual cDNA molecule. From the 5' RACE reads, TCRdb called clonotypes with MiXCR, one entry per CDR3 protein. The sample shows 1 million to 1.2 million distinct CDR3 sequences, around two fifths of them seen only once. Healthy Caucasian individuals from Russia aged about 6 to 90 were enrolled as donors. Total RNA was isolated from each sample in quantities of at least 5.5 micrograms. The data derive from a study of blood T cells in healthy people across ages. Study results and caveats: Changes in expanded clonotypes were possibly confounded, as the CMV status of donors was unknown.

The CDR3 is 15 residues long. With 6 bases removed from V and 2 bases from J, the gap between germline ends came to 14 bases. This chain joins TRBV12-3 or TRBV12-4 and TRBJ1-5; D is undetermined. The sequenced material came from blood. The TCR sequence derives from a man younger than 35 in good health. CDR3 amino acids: CASSREGPGNQPQHF. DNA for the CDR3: TGTGCCAGCAGCCGCGAAGGGCCAGGCAATCAGCCCCAGCATTTT.